Following are 10 T cell receptor beta chains from one sample sequenced in a study of cytomegalovirus exposure and HLA in healthy donors. Sequenced by immunoSEQ multiplex PCR; TCRdb stores in-frame clones only, minus some. The sample includes about 130,000 clones, approximately 90% of them seen just once. Specimen: PBMCs. These receptor sequences come from a woman between 25 and 40 years old in good health and CMV-seropositive.

V usage is TRBV4-2 and J usage is TRBJ2-3, with TRBD1 as a possible D gene (6 bases). This CDR3 comprises 15 residues. Deletions cut 5 bases from V and 1 base from J, with 13 bases between. Germline values: CDR1 LGHNA, CDR2 YNFKEQ. The DNA of the CDR3 is TGTGCCAGCAGCGTTAGCGAGGGGGGCACAGATACGCAGTATTTT. It encodes CASSVSEGGTDTQYF.

This clone was observed once. The CDR3 sequence: CASSFSTGQETQYF. The CDR3 bases are TGTGCCAGCAGTTTCTCGACAGGGCAAGAGACCCAGTACTTC. The chain joins TRBV28 to TRBJ2-5, with 7 bases lining up with TRBD1. V lost 3 bases to trimming and J lost 2 bases; unmatched junction nucleotides: 3. The CDR3 has 14 residues. The germline gives CDR1 MDHEN, CDR2 SYDVKM. The variable domain in full, completed from reference TRBV28 and TRBJ2-5, reads DVKVTQSSRYLVKRTGEKVFLECVQDMDHENMFWYRQDPGLGLRLIYFSYDVKMKEKGDIPEGYSVSREKKERFSLILESASTNQTSMYLCASSFSTGQETQYFGPGTRLLVL.

This chain uses TRBV28 with TRBJ1-1, with D hard to call. The germline CDR1 and CDR2 sequences are MDHEN and SYDVKM. This CDR3 has 14 amino acids. Trimming stripped 6 bases from V and 3 bases from J, with 14 bases between. CDR3 DNA: TGTGCCAGCAGCGGAGGCCATGGGGACACTGAAGCTTTCTTT. Amino acid sequence: CASSGGHGDTEAFF. Based on the CDR3 plus reference TRBV28 and TRBJ1-1, the full variable domain is DVKVTQSSRYLVKRTGEKVFLECVQDMDHENMFWYRQDPGLGLRLIYFSYDVKMKEKGDIPEGYSVSREKKERFSLILESASTNQTSMYLCASSGGHGDTEAFFGQGTRLTVV.

The chain has TRBV28 and TRBJ2-3; 11 positions match TRBD2. The CDR3 contains 16 residues. Looked up from germline, CDR1 is MDHEN and CDR2 is SYDVKM. Losses at the gene ends were 1 base for V and 5 bases for J; bases not matched to a gene: 5. CDR3 in amino acids: CASSLSASGGKDTQYF. CDR3 sequence (DNA): TGTGCCAGCAGTTTATCGGCTAGCGGGGGGAAAGATACGCAGTATTTT.

V is TRBV5-1 and J is TRBJ1-1; tentative D call: TRBD1 (6 bases). V was clipped by 4 bases and J by 1 base, with 11 bases between them. Germline V gene sequence: CDR1 SGHRS, CDR2 YFSETQ. CDR3 length: 14 residues. The CDR3 loop reads CASSADSTNTEAFF. As DNA, the CDR3 is TGCGCCAGCAGCGCGGACAGTACGAACACTGAAGCTTTCTTT.

This clone appeared once. The chain carries TRBV19 and TRBJ1-5, with D hard to call. Deletions cut 1 base from V and 0 bases from J, with 22 bases between. CDR1 is LNHDA and CDR2 is SQIVND in the germline V gene (reference sequence). This CDR3 spans 20 amino acids. Here the CDR3 reads CASSIGRFTRRGSSNQPQHF. The CDR3 DNA reads as TGTGCCAGTAGTATAGGGAGATTCACCCGCCGGGGTAGTAGCAATCAGCCCCAGCATTTT.

CDR3 loop: CASSVQTSGNDEQYF. The CDR3, as DNA: TGTGCCAGCAGTGTCCAGACTAGCGGGAACGACGAGCAGTACTTC. The J gene is TRBJ2-7, the V gene TRBV6-1; TRBD2 matches 11 bases. Germline-derived CDR1 and CDR2 are MNHNS and SASEGT. After removal of 4 bases from V and 5 bases from J, the junction contained 7 bases not matched to a gene. CDR3 length equals 15 residues.

The chain has TRBV5-4 and TRBJ2-2, with TRBD2 matching over 11 bases. The V and J ends lost 4 bases and 7 bases, in that order; junction bases with no gene match: 9. The CDR3 is 16 residues long. Germline CDR1 SGHNT, CDR2 YYREEE (reference sequence). CDR3 nucleotides: TGTGCCAGCAGCCGCCATAGCGGGAGGGCCGGCGGGGAGCTGTTTTTT. This translates into CASSRHSGRAGGELFF.

The V gene is TRBV28, the J gene TRBJ1-1; D gene unclear. From germline, CDR1 is MDHEN and CDR2 SYDVKM. The CDR3 is made up of 12 amino acids. Between the trimmed V and J ends, which lost 7 bases and 8 bases, there was a span of 14 bases. The CDR3 protein is CASTLESKEAFF. CDR3 DNA sequence: TGTGCCAGCACCCTCGAGTCGAAGGAAGCTTTCTTT.

The chain joins TRBV27 to TRBJ1-2; D not certain. V was clipped by 0 bases and J by 4 bases, with 15 bases between them. This CDR3 has 16 residues. Germline loops: CDR1 MNHEY, CDR2 SMNVEV (reference sequence). The CDR3 loop is CASSLSRDNRGYGYTF. The CDR3 DNA sequence: TGTGCCAGCAGTTTATCGCGGGATAACAGAGGCTATGGCTACACCTTC.